This entry lists 32 T cell receptor beta chains sequenced from one sample in a study of cytomegalovirus exposure and HLA in healthy donors. The data were produced by immunoSEQ multiplex PCR, yet TCRdb's version contains in-frame clones alone and is incomplete. The data hold some 130,000 clones, with almost 85% observed a single time. Sequencing input: PBMCs. These receptors originate from a man under 40 in good health and CMV-seropositive.

The genes are TRBV2 and TRBJ1-4, with D possibly being TRBD1 (6 bases). The germline V gene has CDR1 SNHLY and CDR2 FYNNEI. The CDR3 sequence is 15 residues long. The V gene lost 5 bases and the J gene lost 6 bases, with 16 bases spanning the gap. The CDR3 nucleotides are TGTGCCAGCAGTCTTCAGGGAGGGGGGGATGAAAAACTGTTTTTT. This translates into CASSLQGGGDEKLFF.

The chain couples TRBV30 to TRBJ2-3, with TRBD2 matching over 7 bases. The junction had 11 bases not matched to a gene; V was cut back by 5 bases and J by 0 bases. Germline CDR1 GTSNPN, CDR2 SVGIG (reference sequence). The CDR3 contains 16 residues. CDR3 region: CAWAPGLVGSTDTQYF. The CDR3 nucleotides are TGTGCCTGGGCACCAGGACTAGTTGGGAGCACAGATACGCAGTATTTT.

The chain couples TRBV27 to TRBJ1-2; D is possibly TRBD1 (5 bases). This CDR3 has 15 amino acids. Germline V lookup: CDR1 MNHEY, CDR2 SMNVEV (reference sequence). V gave up 4 bases and J gave up 4 bases, with 16 bases separating them. CDR3 loop: CASSSSLRTSYGYTF. In DNA, the CDR3 is TGTGCCAGCAGTTCGAGCCTCCGGACATCCTATGGCTACACCTTC.

The count of this clone is one. V and J are TRBV25-1 and TRBJ2-1; 9 bases align to TRBD1. The J segment lost 5 bases and the V segment lost 4 bases, leaving 3 bases of the junction unmatched. Germline V gene sequence: CDR1 MGHDK, CDR2 SYGVNS. This CDR3 contains 14 residues. The CDR3 sequence is CASSATGGHNEQFF. CDR3 DNA sequence: TGTGCCAGCAGTGCCACAGGGGGCCACAATGAGCAGTTCTTC.

This rearrangement joins TRBV7-6 to TRBJ2-5; 8 bases map to TRBD2. The CDR3 has 14 amino acids. With V trimmed by 0 bases and J by 5 bases, 2 bases remained unmatched. The germline V gene encodes CDR1 SGHVS and CDR2 FNYEAQ. This chain's CDR3 is CASSLATGGETQYF. As DNA, the CDR3 is TGTGCCAGCAGCTTAGCGACGGGGGGGGAGACCCAGTACTTC.

The V gene is TRBV6-5, the J gene TRBJ2-1; D not certain. CDR1 and CDR2 (germline): MNHEY, SVGAGI. The germline V and J ends were trimmed by 0 bases and 0 bases, with 9 bases remaining between them. The CDR3 loop spans 16 amino acids. This CDR3 reads CASSYSALHSYNEQFF. CDR3 in DNA: TGTGCCAGCAGTTACTCCGCCTTACACTCCTACAATGAGCAGTTCTTC.

The chain employs TRBV9 and TRBJ2-1, with 15 bases that match TRBD2. Germline CDR1 reads SGDLS; CDR2 reads YYNGEE. The CDR3 covers 15 residues. With 3 bases clipped from V and 9 bases from J, the junction kept 4 bases outside the gene matches. CDR3 residues: CASSGTSGGASEQFF. CDR3 in DNA: TGTGCCAGCAGCGGGACTAGCGGGGGGGCCTCTGAGCAGTTCTTC.

The rearrangement links TRBV2 to TRBJ1-1, with TRBD1 identical over 8 bases. Trimming at V came to 6 bases and at J to 3 bases, leaving 3 bases not matched to a gene. Germline assignment: CDR1 SNHLY and CDR2 FYNNEI. The CDR3 totals 13 residues. This chain's CDR3 is CASRKGQDTEAFF. In nucleotides, the CDR3 is TGTGCCAGCAGGAAGGGACAGGACACTGAAGCTTTCTTT.

The CDR3 sequence is CASSLGIGGLGNYGYTF. The CDR3 DNA follows: TGCGCCAGCTCCCTCGGGATCGGGGGGTTGGGTAACTATGGCTACACCTTC. The chain is built from TRBV4-1 and TRBJ1-2, with a possible D match to TRBD1 (5 bases). The CDR3 has 17 amino acids. V was clipped by 8 bases and J by 1 base, with 23 bases between them. Germline lookup yields CDR1 MGHRA and CDR2 YSYEKL.

The CDR3 DNA is TGTGCCTGGAGTATAGGACAGGGGTCCGACGGCTACACCTTC. Translating it yields CAWSIGQGSDGYTF. The rearrangement uses TRBV30 and TRBJ1-2; 9 nucleotides match TRBD1. Trimming at V came to 2 bases and at J to 8 bases, leaving 9 bases not matched to a gene. The CDR3 consists of 14 residues. CDR1 and CDR2 from the germline V gene are GTSNPN and SVGIG (reference sequence).

The J gene is TRBJ2-2, the V gene TRBV5-6; D may be TRBD1 (6 bases). The V end lost 4 bases, the J end lost 4 bases, and 17 bases lay between the germline ends. The CDR3 extends over 16 amino acids. Germline CDR1 is SGHDT and CDR2 is YYEEEE. The CDR3 sequence is CASSLNRASRTGELFF. CDR3 DNA sequence: TGTGCCAGCAGCCTGAACAGGGCTAGCCGCACCGGGGAGCTGTTTTTT. The variable domain in full, completed from reference TRBV5-6 and TRBJ2-2, reads DAGVTQSPTHLIKTRGQQVTLRCSPKSGHDTVSWYQQALGQGPQFIFQYYEEEERQRGNFPDRFSGHQFPNYSSELNVNALLLGDSALYLCASSLNRASRTGELFFGEGSRLTVL.

This clone was detected only once. The chain combines TRBV6-6 with TRBJ1-1, with 9 bases fitting TRBD1. V was pared by 6 bases and J by 5 bases, with 10 bases of the junction left unmatched. This CDR3 region has 15 residues. Per the germline V gene, CDR1 is MNHNY and CDR2 is SVGAGI (reference sequence). This CDR3 is CASSHTQGAETEAFF. The CDR3, as DNA: TGTGCCAGCAGCCACACACAGGGGGCGGAAACTGAAGCTTTCTTT.

The V and J genes are TRBV29-1 and TRBJ1-2, with a possible D match to TRBD1 (6 bases). This CDR3 contains 13 residues. With 3 bases removed from V and 8 bases from J, the gap between germline ends came to 16 bases. Germline CDR1 is SQVTM and CDR2 is ANQGSEA. The CDR3 sequence is CSVEDSYFKGYTF. CDR3 DNA sequence: TGCAGCGTTGAGGACAGTTACTTTAAGGGCTACACCTTC. Using reference TRBV29-1 and TRBJ1-2 for the parts outside the CDR3, the full variable domain is SAVISQKPSRDICQRGTSLTIQCQVDSQVTMMFWYRQQPGQSLTLIATANQGSEATYESGFVIDKFPISRPNLTFSTLTVSNMSPEDSSIYLCSVEDSYFKGYTFGSGTRLTVV.

The chain joins TRBV6-5 to TRBJ1-2; 11 positions match TRBD1. Germline lookup yields CDR1 MNHEY and CDR2 SVGAGI. The CDR3 loop spans 15 amino acids. V shed 2 bases and J 2 bases; nucleotides not matched to a gene: 1. In nucleotides, the CDR3 is TGTGCCAGCAGTTACGGGACAGGGGGAAACTATGGCTACACCTTC. It codes for CASSYGTGGNYGYTF.

The chain employs TRBV28 and TRBJ2-4; D is perhaps TRBD1 (5 bases). Germline values: CDR1 MDHEN, CDR2 SYDVKM. This CDR3 is 13 amino acids long. The germline V and J ends were trimmed by 2 bases and 6 bases, with 8 bases remaining between them. CDR3 DNA sequence: TGTGCCAGCAGTTTAGGCCAGGGAAACATTCAGTACTTC. Its translation is CASSLGQGNIQYF.

The genes are TRBV18 and TRBJ2-2; no reliable D call. The CDR3 consists of 14 residues. V lost 2 bases to trimming and J lost 8 bases, with 12 bases between them. The germline CDR1 and CDR2 sequences are KGHSH and LQKENI. The CDR3 reads CASSPFDSKGELFF. The CDR3, as DNA: TGTGCCAGCTCACCATTCGATTCTAAGGGGGAGCTGTTTTTT.

This chain uses TRBV5-1 with TRBJ2-3, with 7 positions matching TRBD1. V trimming: 4 bases; J trimming: 0 bases; junction bases outside the gene matches: 14. Germline V gene data show CDR1 as SGHRS and CDR2 as YFSETQ. The CDR3 totals 18 residues. This chain's CDR3 is CASSPHRPGTVSTDTQYF. The CDR3 bases are TGCGCCAGCAGCCCCCACCGCCCCGGGACAGTTAGCACAGATACGCAGTATTTT.

This chain joins TRBV2 and TRBJ2-1; a possible D gene is TRBD1 (6 bases). V lost 6 bases, J lost 2 bases, and 17 bases lay in between. CDR1 SNHLY and CDR2 FYNNEI come from the germline V gene. The CDR3 extends over 16 amino acids. CDR3 amino acids: CASSFSGVWAYNEQFF. CDR3 DNA sequence: TGTGCCAGCAGCTTCTCAGGGGTGTGGGCCTACAATGAGCAGTTCTTC.

This clone was seen only a few times. Mismatch with germline at one junction end may stem from a read error. The chain employs TRBV14 and TRBJ2-7; no firm D call. The CDR3 is 14 residues long. CDR1 and CDR2 from the germline V gene are SGHDN and FVKESK. For the CDR3, the DNA is TGTGCCAGCAGCGAAGATCCACACCACTACGAGCAGTACTTC. It specifies CASSEDPHHYEQYF. Drawing the rest from reference TRBV14 and TRBJ2-7, the complete variable domain is EAGVTQFPSHSVIEKGQTVTLRCDPISGHDNLYWYRRVMGKEIKFLLHFVKESKQDESGMPNNRFLAERTGGTYSTLKVQPAELEDSGVYFCASSEDPHHYEQYFGPGTRLTVT.

The chain combines TRBV4-3 with TRBJ2-1; a weak D match, TRBD1 (6 bases). Germline CDR1 is LGHNA and CDR2 is YSLEER. Trimming shortened V by 0 bases and J by 5 bases, and 8 bases separated the two germline ends. The CDR3 loop spans 14 amino acids. The CDR3: CASSQESGDNEQFF. DNA for the CDR3: TGCGCCAGCAGCCAAGAGTCAGGGGACAATGAGCAGTTCTTC.

This chain connects TRBV19 to TRBJ1-3, with 8 nucleotides matching TRBD1. CDR3 length: 17 amino acids. Germline V gene sequence: CDR1 LNHDA, CDR2 SQIVND (reference sequence). The V segment lost 5 bases and the J segment 1 base; nucleotides outside the gene matches: 10. CDR3 coding DNA: TGTGCCAGTAGTCCCCAGACAGGGGCTTTTTCTGGAAACACCATATATTTT. This gives the protein CASSPQTGAFSGNTIYF.

The V gene is TRBV6-6, the J gene TRBJ1-1, with TRBD1 as a possible D gene (6 bases). CDR1 and CDR2 from the germline V gene are MNHNY and SVGAGI (reference sequence). Trimming removed 7 bases from V and 0 bases from J, with 9 bases in between. This CDR3 comprises 13 residues. The CDR3 nucleotides are TGTGCCAGCAACGGACAGCTGAACACTGAAGCTTTCTTT. The encoded protein is CASNGQLNTEAFF.

The rearrangement uses TRBV6-5 and TRBJ1-1; D is unclear. The V gene lost 5 bases and the J gene lost 5 bases, with 15 bases spanning the gap. The CDR3 spans 14 residues. Germline V gene data show CDR1 as MNHEY and CDR2 as SVGAGI. CDR3: CASSVLGVETEAFF. DNA of the CDR3: TGTGCCAGCAGTGTTCTCGGAGTAGAGACTGAAGCTTTCTTT.

This chain links TRBV18 with TRBJ2-3; 14 nucleotides align to TRBD2. Germline-derived CDR1 and CDR2 are KGHSH and LQKENI. The CDR3 is 20 residues long. V lost 3 bases to trimming and J lost 0 bases; unmatched junction nucleotides: 11. The CDR3 sequence is CASSPLGLAGASTSTDTQYF. For the CDR3, the DNA is TGTGCCAGCTCACCCCTGGGACTAGCGGGGGCCTCGACAAGCACAGATACGCAGTATTTT. Full variable domain (missing parts from reference TRBV18 and TRBJ2-3): NAGVMQNPRHLVRRRGQEARLRCSPMKGHSHVYWYRQLPEEGLKFMVYLQKENIIDESGMPKERFSAEFPKEGPSILRIQQVVRGDSAAYFCASSPLGLAGASTSTDTQYFGPGTRLTVL.

The V and J genes are TRBV6-5 and TRBJ2-5, with 10 bases fitting TRBD2. Germline CDR1 MNHEY, CDR2 SVGAGI. V was clipped by 4 bases and J by 4 bases; unmatched bases: 6. CDR3 length equals 15 residues. CDR3 sequence: CASSSSGGAGETQYF. The CDR3 nucleotides read TGTGCCAGCAGTTCCAGCGGGGGGGCAGGAGAGACCCAGTACTTC.

CDR3 amino acids: CASSLYGTGGYEQYF. The CDR3 DNA reads TGCGCCAGCAGCTTGTATGGGACAGGGGGCTACGAGCAGTACTTC. The chain joins TRBV5-1 to TRBJ2-7, with 11 bases fitting TRBD1. CDR1 and CDR2 (germline): SGHRS, YFSETQ. There are 15 residues in the CDR3. V was pared by 1 base and J by 3 bases, with 3 bases of the junction left unmatched.

This chain connects TRBV2 to TRBJ2-2; maybe TRBD2 (5 bases). The CDR3 spans 14 residues. Germline V CDR1 and CDR2: SNHLY, FYNNEI. V was clipped by 2 bases and J by 6 bases, with 10 bases between them. DNA for the CDR3: TGTGCCAGCAGTGAATTGAGGGCGGCCGGGGAGCTGTTTTTT. As protein: CASSELRAAGELFF.

The chain recombines TRBV5-1 with TRBJ2-5; a possible D gene is TRBD2 (6 bases). The CDR3 has 14 residues. Germline V gene lookup returns CDR1 SGHRS and CDR2 YFSETQ. The V end lost 0 bases, the J end lost 6 bases, and 12 bases lay between the germline ends. The CDR3 DNA reads as TGCGCCAGCAGCTTGGGGGCGGGGAGTAAGACCCAGTACTTC. It codes for CASSLGAGSKTQYF.

This chain connects TRBV11-2 to TRBJ2-7, with 7 positions matching TRBD1. The length of the CDR3 is 14 residues. The V gene end was trimmed by 4 bases and the J gene end by 5 bases; junction bases not matched to a gene: 8. CDR1 and CDR2 from the germline V gene are SGHAT and FQNNGV. CDR3 loop: CASSYDRGGNEQYF. The DNA of the CDR3 is TGTGCCAGCAGCTACGACAGAGGGGGCAACGAGCAGTACTTC.

This clone appeared a single time. This rearrangement joins TRBV11-2 to TRBJ1-2; the match to TRBD1 covers 7 bases. The length of the CDR3 is 17 residues. Germline lookup yields CDR1 SGHAT and CDR2 FQNNGV. With V trimmed by 5 bases and J by 4 bases, 16 bases remained unmatched. CDR3: CASSPTGSRGPGYGYTF. For the CDR3, the DNA is TGTGCCAGCAGCCCAACGGGATCTAGGGGGCCCGGCTATGGCTACACCTTC.

This clone was seen only once. CDR3: CASSSMDRGAFSSYEQYF. CDR3 DNA sequence: TGTGCCAGCAGTTCGATGGACAGGGGGGCCTTTTCCTCCTACGAGCAGTACTTC. The V and J genes are TRBV5-4 and TRBJ2-7; 10 bases align to TRBD1. Germline lookup yields CDR1 SGHNT and CDR2 YYREEE (reference sequence). This CDR3 is 18 amino acids long. Germline trimming cut 5 bases from V and 0 bases from J; bases unmatched to any gene: 14. The entire variable domain, with the rest obtained from reference TRBV5-4 and TRBJ2-7, is as follows: ETGVTQSPTHLIKTRGQQVTLRCSSQSGHNTVSWYQQALGQGPQFIFQYYREEENGRGNFPPRFSGLQFPNYSSELNVNALELDDSALYLCASSSMDRGAFSSYEQYFGPGTRLTVT.

The V call is TRBV2, the J call TRBJ2-2; a weak D match, TRBD1 (6 bases). The CDR3 totals 16 residues. Germline CDR1 reads SNHLY; CDR2 reads FYNNEI. V shed 4 bases and J shed 0 bases, with 12 bases lying between them. CDR3 nucleotides: TGTGCCAGCAGTGGAGGACAGTCATCGAACACCGGGGAGCTGTTTTTT. This gives the protein CASSGGQSSNTGELFF.